Below are 25 T cell receptor beta chains sequenced from a single sample in a study of response to subunit inactivated influenza vaccine. TCRdb called the RT-PCR reads again in MiXCR, with one record for every CDR3 protein. There are approximately 290,000 distinct CDR3 sequences in the sample; 22% occur only once, and 10% lies in the top ten. The sample here was PBMCs from blood, taken about 20 months after vaccination. The receptors were gathered from a man between 50 and 75 years old who received an inactivated influenza vaccine.

This rearrangement joins TRBV9 to TRBJ1-4; 12 positions agree with TRBD1. Germline CDR1 and CDR2: SGDLS and YYNGEE. Losses at the gene ends were 2 bases for V and 10 bases for J; bases not matched to a gene: 9. CDR3 length: 16 amino acids. CDR3 protein: CASSVQPGTGGGKLFF. The DNA for the CDR3 is TGTGCCAGCAGCGTCCAACCCGGGACAGGGGGCGGAAAACTGTTTTTT.

The sample holds a few counts of this clonotype. The chain uses TRBV5-1 and TRBJ2-1; possible D gene TRBD2, 6 bases. Per germline, CDR1 SGHRS and CDR2 YFSETQ. Trimming took off 3 bases at V and 7 bases at J, with 11 bases between the two ends. The CDR3 spans 13 residues. The CDR3 DNA is TGCGCCAGCAGCTGGCAGACTAGTAATGAGCAGTTCTTC. This codes for CASSWQTSNEQFF.

In this sample, this clonotype turned up many times. The chain carries TRBV5-1 and TRBJ1-1; D gene uncertain. CDR1 is SGHRS and CDR2 is YFSETQ in the germline V gene. The CDR3 totals 14 residues. V was clipped by 4 bases and J by 4 bases, with 14 bases between them. The CDR3, as DNA: TGCGCCAGCAGCCCGGGGAGGGAGGGCACTGAAGCTTTCTTT. The encoded protein is CASSPGREGTEAFF. Supplemented by reference TRBV5-1 and TRBJ1-1, the full variable domain reads KAGVTQTPRYLIKTRGQQVTLSCSPISGHRSVSWYQQTPGQGLQFLFEYFSETQRNKGNFPGRFSGRQFSNSRSEMNVSTLELGDSALYLCASSPGREGTEAFFGQGTRLTVV.

The chain combines TRBV5-1 with TRBJ2-7; D call uncertain. The CDR3 length is 13 residues. Germline CDR1 is SGHRS and CDR2 is YFSETQ. The ends were cut back, 0 bases at V and 2 bases at J, with 6 bases in the middle. The CDR3 region is CASSLGLPYEQYF. CDR3 DNA sequence: TGCGCCAGCAGCTTGGGGTTACCCTACGAGCAGTACTTC.

This clonotype occurred many times. The chain employs TRBV20-1 and TRBJ1-5; D is possibly TRBD1 (5 bases). The germline V gene encodes CDR1 DFQATT and CDR2 SNEGSKA (reference sequence). CDR3 length equals 13 residues. The germline V and J ends were trimmed by 4 bases and 7 bases, with 14 bases remaining between them. This CDR3 is CSATGTANQPQHF. CDR3 DNA: TGCAGTGCTACCGGGACGGCAAACCAGCCCCAGCATTTT.

This chain links TRBV16 with TRBJ2-7; D uncertain. In germline, CDR1 is KGHSY, CDR2 FQNENV. The CDR3 runs 12 residues. V was clipped by 1 base and J by 6 bases, with 7 bases between them. The CDR3 coding sequence is TGTGCCAGCAGCCAATTTAGGGCCGAGCAGTACTTC. It is translated as CASSQFRAEQYF.

This chain joins TRBV10-3 and TRBJ2-3; D is unclear. The V gene lost 3 bases and the J gene lost 4 bases, with 14 bases spanning the gap. CDR1 is ENHRY and CDR2 is SYGVKD in the germline V gene. The length of the CDR3 is 15 residues. CDR3 region: CAISDESRKADTQYF. As DNA, the CDR3 is TGTGCCATCAGTGATGAGTCTCGGAAAGCAGATACGCAGTATTTT.

Many counts were recorded for this clonotype. CDR3 amino acids: CAWMSRRNYGYTF. CDR3 DNA: TGTGCCTGGATGTCACGGCGGAACTATGGCTACACCTTC. The V and J genes are TRBV30 and TRBJ1-2; D uncertain. The CDR3 totals 13 residues. The ends were cut back, 4 bases at V and 2 bases at J, with 11 bases in the middle. Germline V gives CDR1 GTSNPN, CDR2 SVGIG (reference sequence). Filled out from reference TRBV30 and TRBJ1-2, the complete variable domain reads SQTIHQWPATLVQPVGSPLSLECTVEGTSNPNLYWYRQAAGRGLQLLFYSVGIGQISSEVPQNLSASRPQDRQFILSSKKLLLSDSGFYLCAWMSRRNYGYTFGSGTRLTVV.

The J gene is TRBJ1-4, the V gene TRBV6-1; no definite D call. V was shortened by 5 bases and J by 0 bases, with 10 bases between the two germline ends. The CDR3 loop spans 15 amino acids. Germline V CDR1 and CDR2: MNHNS, SASEGT. In DNA form, the CDR3 reads TGTGCCAGCAGTCAATTGGGATCAACTAATGAAAAACTGTTTTTT. Translating it yields CASSQLGSTNEKLFF.

The sample holds a few counts of this clonotype. The chain joins TRBV6-2 or TRBV6-3 to TRBJ2-1; 12 nucleotides line up with TRBD2. CDR1 and CDR2 from the germline V gene are MNHEY and SVGEGT. V was clipped by 11 bases and J by 7 bases; unmatched bases: 6. CDR3 size: 13 residues. The CDR3 nucleotides read TGTGCCTCACGGCTAGCGGGAGGGAATGAGCAGTTCTTC. This sequence encodes CASRLAGGNEQFF.

In its sample, this clonotype was seen once. This sequence joins TRBV28 and TRBJ2-3, with 8 nucleotides matching TRBD1. CDR1 and CDR2 from the germline V gene are MDHEN and SYDVKM. The V and J ends lost 2 bases and 0 bases, in that order; junction bases with no gene match: 7. The CDR3 has 17 amino acids. CDR3 nucleotide sequence: TGTGCCAGCAGTTTAGGGGTACGGGACAGGAGCACAGATACGCAGTATTTT. It codes for CASSLGVRDRSTDTQYF.

The rearrangement uses TRBV4-2 and TRBJ2-1; 12 bases match TRBD2. In germline, CDR1 is LGHNA, CDR2 YNFKEQ. The trim removed 5 bases at V and 9 bases at J, leaving 14 bases unmatched. The CDR3 loop spans 17 amino acids. The CDR3 here is CASSIRTSGKDAGEQFF. CDR3 nucleotides: TGTGCCAGCAGCATTAGGACTAGCGGGAAGGATGCGGGTGAGCAGTTCTTC.

In this sample, this clonotype turned up a few times. The chain has TRBV5-6 and TRBJ1-4; 10 nucleotides agree with TRBD1. V gave up 0 bases and J gave up 8 bases; unmatched junction bases: 7. CDR1 is SGHDT, CDR2 YYEEEE, per germline. The CDR3 contains 16 residues. CDR3 sequence (DNA): TGTGCCAGCAGCTTGGATTGGACAGGGGGAAGGGAAAAACTGTTTTTT. It is translated as CASSLDWTGGREKLFF.

J is TRBJ1-2 and V is TRBV20-1, with a tentative D call TRBD1 (5 bases). The CDR3 spans 11 residues. Germline V gene sequence: CDR1 DFQATT, CDR2 SNEGSKA (reference sequence). The V and J ends lost 3 bases and 7 bases respectively, with 9 bases between them. As DNA, the CDR3 is TGCAGTGCTAGGAAAGGGGCTGGCTACACCTTC. Translation: CSARKGAGYTF.

This clonotype came up a few times. V gene TRBV5-4 combines with J gene TRBJ2-5, with D possibly being TRBD1 (5 bases). CDR3 length: 13 residues. Germline CDR1 SGHNT, CDR2 YYREEE (reference sequence). V lost 4 bases, J lost 3 bases, and 10 bases lay in between. The DNA for the CDR3 is TGTGCCAGCAGCCAAGACAGCGAAGAGACCCAGTACTTC. Translating it yields CASSQDSEETQYF.

The chain uses TRBV5-1 and TRBJ2-3, with TRBD1 identical over 12 bases. CDR3 length: 16 amino acids. Germline V gene lookup returns CDR1 SGHRS and CDR2 YFSETQ. V lost 3 bases, J lost 0 bases, and 2 bases stayed unmatched. CDR3 region: CASSWGQGASTDTQYF. The DNA of the CDR3 is TGCGCCAGCAGCTGGGGACAGGGGGCAAGCACAGATACGCAGTATTTT.

There are a few counts of this clonotype. The chain joins TRBV7-8 to TRBJ2-1; 7 bases align to TRBD1. V was clipped by 0 bases and J by 10 bases; unmatched bases: 9. CDR3 size: 15 residues. Germline V lookup: CDR1 SGHVS, CDR2 FQNEAQ. CDR3 loop: CASSLALGQRTEQFF. For the CDR3, the DNA is TGTGCCAGCAGCTTAGCGCTGGGACAGCGCACGGAGCAGTTCTTC.

The rearrangement links TRBV10-3 to TRBJ1-6, with no clear D. This CDR3 has 14 amino acids. V lost 0 bases and J lost 7, with 7 bases in between. Germline CDR1 reads ENHRY; CDR2 reads SYGVKD. CDR3 protein: CAISESIRNSPLHF. The DNA for the CDR3 is TGTGCCATCAGTGAGTCGATAAGGAATTCACCCCTCCACTTT.

In its sample, this clonotype was seen a few times. This sequence joins TRBV27 and TRBJ1-2, with 9 bases aligning to TRBD1. Germline-derived CDR1 and CDR2 are MNHEY and SMNVEV (reference sequence). J gave up 3 bases and V 5 bases, and 13 bases lay outside the gene matches. The CDR3 extends over 17 amino acids. CDR3 residues: CASSPNHRDRADYGYTF. The CDR3 DNA reads as TGTGCCAGCAGTCCAAACCATCGGGACAGGGCCGACTATGGCTACACCTTC.

A word on this clonotype: One end of the junction fails to match germline, which may point to a read error. The V call is TRBV5-1, the J call TRBJ1-1; TRBD1 is a possible D gene (5 bases). The CDR3 is made up of 14 amino acids. Germline V gene lookup returns CDR1 SGHRS and CDR2 YFSETQ. This CDR3 is CASSPRLRVTEAFF. The CDR3 DNA is TGCGCTAGCAGCCCCAGGCTCAGGGTCACTGAAGCTTTCTTT.

This clonotype was detected only a few times. The chain combines TRBV7-9 with TRBJ2-1; D uncertain. The V and J ends lost 3 bases and 5 bases respectively, with 14 bases between them. CDR1 and CDR2 from the germline V gene are SEHNR and FQNEAQ (reference sequence). The length of the CDR3 is 15 residues. DNA of the CDR3: TGTGCCAGCAGCTTTAGTAGCTTGGCCGACAATGAGCAGTTCTTC. Residues: CASSFSSLADNEQFF.

This clonotype was observed a handful of times. This chain joins TRBV11-2 and TRBJ2-2; 7 bases fit TRBD1. Germline CDR1 is SGHAT and CDR2 is FQNNGV. V lost 3 bases and J lost 4; bases outside the gene matches: 5. This CDR3 contains 15 residues. The DNA of the CDR3 is TGTGCCAGCAGCTTGAGTACAGGGGTCACCGGGGAGCTGTTTTTT. Translating gives CASSLSTGVTGELFF.

The chain is built from TRBV7-6 and TRBJ1-4; D is perhaps TRBD1 (5 bases). The CDR3 covers 15 residues. From germline, CDR1 is SGHVS and CDR2 FNYEAQ. The ends were cut back, 5 bases at V and 3 bases at J, with 13 bases in the middle. CDR3 amino acids: CASSRGPGANEKLFF. Written as DNA, the CDR3 is TGTGCCAGCAGCCGAGGCCCGGGGGCTAATGAAAAACTGTTTTTT.

The chain recombines TRBV20-1 with TRBJ1-1, with a possible D match to TRBD1 (6 bases). The V gene lost 2 bases and the J gene lost 4 bases, with 20 bases spanning the gap. The CDR3 is made up of 16 amino acids. The germline V gene encodes CDR1 DFQATT and CDR2 SNEGSKA (reference sequence). DNA for the CDR3: TGCAGTGCTAGACCTCGAAGGGGGGCAAGATCCACTGAAGCTTTCTTT. It is translated as CSARPRRGARSTEAFF.

The DNA for the CDR3 is TGTGCCAGCAGTGAAGTTCGCCTGTTTTTT. The encoded protein is CASSEVRLFF. The rearrangement joins TRBV6-1 to TRBJ1-4; D unresolved. Germline V CDR1 and CDR2: MNHNS, SASEGT. The germline V and J ends were trimmed by 1 base and 14 bases, with 5 bases remaining between them. The CDR3 is 10 residues long.